This section outlines one T cell receptor (beta chain) sequence together with its context. The antigen is not known. A J-beta primer mix and a sample-barcoded 5' primer were used in a second PCR of roughly 7 to 12 cycles. Each sample yielded at least 2.5 million CDR3-containing paired-end reads. MiXCR, run by TCRdb on the 5' RACE reads, gives a single entry per CDR3 protein. The sample has about 720,000 distinct CDR3 sequences; over 20% are singletons. These data come from a study of blood T cells in healthy people across ages. Findings of the study overall: The study could not conclusively compare naive and antigen-experienced cells, given its unsorted PBMCs.

The CDR3 is made up of 10 amino acids. With 7 bases removed from V and 12 bases from J, the gap between germline ends came to 10 bases. Germline CDR1 and CDR2: MNHNS and SASEGT. Material for sequencing was blood. The chain employs TRBV6-1 and TRBJ2-1; D might be TRBD1 or TRBD2, each matching 5 bases. This clonotype was obtained from a man between 70 and 80 years old in good health. CDR3 nucleotides: TGTGCCAGCAACCAGAGGGGGCAGTTCTTC. It codes for CASNQRGQFF.